The 27 T cell receptor beta chains in this list originate from one sample, sequenced in a study of T cells expressing NK-cell markers. TCRdb reprocessed the 5' RACE reads; each CDR3 protein has one entry and no DNA is given. Reported are about 460,000 distinct CDR3 sequences; the ten largest clones contain more than 1.4%. The material sequenced was blood T cells: a sorted CD56 or NKG2C T cell subset, CD4+ or CD8+ T cells, or bulk PBMC T cells (not recorded which). The receptor source for this set is a woman aged 50 to 60 in good health.

The chain combines TRBV10-3 with TRBJ2-1; TCRdb indicates TRBD1, and absent DNA this call remains unverified. The CDR3 spans 14 residues. Germline V CDR1 and CDR2: ENHRY, SYGVKD. CDR3 region: CAISDVAGYNEQFF.

The gene calls are TRBV7-9 and TRBJ2-1; the D call of TRBD1 rests on TCRdb alone, since no DNA is present to check it. The V gene's germline CDR1 is SEHNR and CDR2 FQNEAQ (reference sequence). This CDR3 comprises 19 residues. CDR3: CASTFRGILQGGSYNEQFF. Filled out from reference TRBV7-9 and TRBJ2-1, the complete variable domain reads DTGVSQNPRHKITKRGQNVTFRCDPISEHNRLYWYRQTLGQGPEFLTYFQNEAQLEKSRLLSDRFSAERPKGSFSTLEIQRTEQGDSAMYLCASTFRGILQGGSYNEQFFGPGTRLTVL.

CDR3 residues: CASSPRQANEKLFF. V and J are TRBV18 and TRBJ1-4; as DNA is missing, the TRBD1 call by TCRdb cannot be tested. The CDR3 is made up of 14 amino acids. CDR1 and CDR2 (germline): KGHSH, LQKENI.

The chain recombines TRBV4-1 with TRBJ2-1; absent DNA, TCRdb's TRBD2 call cannot be checked. The germline V gene encodes CDR1 MGHRA and CDR2 YSYEKL. This CDR3 is built from 15 residues. The CDR3 region is CASSQDALSPRVQFF.

The chain is built from TRBV7-2 and TRBJ1-5. Germline V gives CDR1 SGHTA, CDR2 FQGNSA. This CDR3 comprises 14 residues. This CDR3 is CASSSYIIISPQHF.

CDR3 in amino acids: CASSLGRVAGELFF. The rearrangement links TRBV11-2 to TRBJ2-2; checking the TCRdb D call of TRBD1 is not possible without DNA. CDR3 size: 14 residues. Looked up from germline, CDR1 is SGHAT and CDR2 is FQNNGV.

The J gene is TRBJ2-1, the V gene TRBV11-2; TCRdb lists TRBD1, though no DNA is available to test this call. Looked up from germline, CDR1 is SGHAT and CDR2 is FQNNGV. The CDR3 covers 14 residues. The CDR3 loop reads CASSIYRGYNEQFF.

The chain carries TRBV29-1 and TRBJ2-1; TCRdb's assignment of TRBD1 cannot be checked, as there is no DNA. CDR1 and CDR2 from the germline V gene are SQVTM and ANQGSEA. The CDR3 is 13 residues long. CDR3 protein: CSVRGRGGNEQFF.

The J gene is TRBJ2-3, the V gene TRBV24-1; absent DNA, TCRdb's TRBD2 call cannot be checked. Germline lookup yields CDR1 KGHDR and CDR2 SFDVKD. This CDR3 comprises 15 residues. This CDR3 reads CATSLTSGSLDTQYF.

This rearrangement joins TRBV7-6 to TRBJ2-3; lacking DNA, the TRBD1 call made by TCRdb goes unchecked. The CDR3 is 16 amino acids. Germline V lookup: CDR1 SGHVS, CDR2 FNYEAQ. This CDR3 is CASSLGTGGTTDTQYF.

The chain employs TRBV5-1 and TRBJ2-1; TCRdb designates TRBD2, a call that cannot be tested without DNA. This CDR3 region has 19 residues. Looked up from germline, CDR1 is SGHRS and CDR2 is YFSETQ. The CDR3 protein is CASSQPGTTSGGSYNEQFF.

The chain combines TRBV21-1 with TRBJ2-3; there is no DNA to check the TCRdb D call of TRBD2. TRBV21-1 is a recognized pseudogene. CDR3 length: 16 amino acids. The CDR3 sequence: CASSKDCGLRTDTQYF.

This rearrangement joins TRBV5-5 to TRBJ2-1; TCRdb picks TRBD2, but there is no DNA to check that call. The germline V gene has CDR1 SGHKS and CDR2 YYEKEE (reference sequence). The CDR3 has 19 amino acids. CDR3 loop: CASSMIAGFGGRSYNEQFF.

This rearrangement joins TRBV13 to TRBJ2-3; without DNA, the TCRdb call of TRBD2 cannot be checked. The CDR3 runs to 15 residues. Germline lookup yields CDR1 PRHDT and CDR2 FYEKMQ (reference sequence). The CDR3 protein is CASSLGAGDTDTQYF.

The chain links TRBV10-3 to TRBJ2-3; with no DNA, the TCRdb D assignment of TRBD2 cannot be verified. CDR3 length equals 14 residues. CDR1 ENHRY and CDR2 SYGVKD come from the germline V gene. The CDR3 loop reads CASRKDLPTDTQYF.

This chain connects TRBV12-3 or TRBV12-4 to TRBJ2-1; absent DNA, TCRdb's TRBD1 call cannot be checked. The CDR3 consists of 17 residues. The CDR3: CASSFRGQGTAYNEQFF.

The J gene is TRBJ2-1, the V gene TRBV5-1; the D gene TCRdb calls, TRBD2, cannot be checked with no DNA. Germline lookup yields CDR1 SGHRS and CDR2 YFSETQ. This CDR3 spans 12 amino acids. The CDR3 region is CASSPEGQAGFF.

The genes are TRBV20-1 and TRBJ2-4; TCRdb picks TRBD2, but there is no DNA to check that call. In germline, CDR1 is DFQATT, CDR2 SNEGSKA (reference sequence). The length of the CDR3 is 13 residues. CDR3 in amino acids: CSAPREGKNIQYF.

The chain couples TRBV20-1 to TRBJ2-2. This CDR3 region has 15 residues. Germline V lookup: CDR1 DFQATT, CDR2 SNEGSKA (reference sequence). The CDR3 here is CSARDLRKHTGELFF.

This chain uses TRBV15 with TRBJ1-2; TCRdb returns TRBD1, unconfirmable since there is no DNA. CDR1 and CDR2 (germline): LNHNV, YYDKDF (reference sequence). This CDR3 is 15 amino acids long. Here the CDR3 reads CATSREGARGYGYTF.

The J gene is TRBJ2-7, the V gene TRBV12-3 or TRBV12-4. The CDR3 has 11 amino acids. The CDR3: CASSLGYRQYF.

The rearrangement joins TRBV4-1 to TRBJ2-7. The CDR3 covers 14 residues. Looked up from germline, CDR1 is MGHRA and CDR2 is YSYEKL. This CDR3 reads CASSQEHGPYEQYF.

This rearrangement joins TRBV5-1 to TRBJ1-1; lacking DNA, the TRBD1 call made by TCRdb goes unchecked. The V gene's germline CDR1 is SGHRS and CDR2 YFSETQ. This CDR3 region has 19 residues. The CDR3 loop reads CASSLVGQGALGGSTEAFF.

The V call is TRBV2, the J call TRBJ2-1; TCRdb proposes TRBD1, but this gene call is untestable without DNA. This CDR3 is 14 amino acids long. CDR1 SNHLY and CDR2 FYNNEI come from the germline V gene. This CDR3 is CARDLGTGSYEQFF.

V usage is TRBV3-1 and J usage is TRBJ1-5; TCRdb indicates TRBD1, and absent DNA this call remains unverified. The length of the CDR3 is 15 residues. From germline, CDR1 is LGHDT and CDR2 YNNKEL (reference sequence). Here the CDR3 reads CASSERQGYNQPQHF. The full variable domain, with the rest looked up from reference TRBV3-1 and TRBJ1-5, is DTAVSQTPKYLVTQMGNDKSIKCEQNLGHDTMYWYKQDSKKFLKIMFSYNNKELIINETVPNRFSPKSPDKAHLNLHINSLELGDSAVYFCASSERQGYNQPQHFGDGTRLSIL.

The chain joins TRBV7-2 to TRBJ2-7; TCRdb reports TRBD2, a call that lacks DNA to check it against. There are 15 residues in the CDR3. CDR1 SGHTA and CDR2 FQGNSA come from the germline V gene. The chain's CDR3 is CASRSRSGGSYEQYF.

The chain recombines TRBV2 with TRBJ1-1; TCRdb proposes TRBD1, but this gene call is untestable without DNA. The CDR3 has 17 amino acids. Germline CDR1 reads SNHLY; CDR2 reads FYNNEI. CDR3 in amino acids: CASSEFPGTADHTEAFF.